The 22 T cell receptor beta chains below come from one sample, sequenced in a study of naive and memory T cell subsets. Both TRBC1 and TRBC2 were covered by a beta constant-region primer of two equimolar oligonucleotides. Ligated cDNA was amplified by four rounds of PCR with nested alpha and beta constant-region primers and SP2. TCRdb called the UMI-ligation and nested PCR reads again in MiXCR, with one record for every CDR3 protein. The sample records about 99,000 distinct CDR3 sequences, about 14% being singletons. Regarding the study as a whole: Especially in CD8 cells, naive repertoires contained a few larger clonotypes, possibly CD45RA-re-expressing memory cells.

For these TCRs, the target antigens are not known. Specimen: naive CD8+ T cells from blood. Receptors originate from a human donor in good health.

J is TRBJ2-5 and V is TRBV7-9; 7 nucleotides match TRBD2. Germline V gene data show CDR1 as SEHNR and CDR2 as FQNEAQ (reference sequence). Unmatched junction bases numbered 8, after V lost 6 bases and J lost 1 base. The length of the CDR3 is 15 residues. This CDR3 is CASSIPSGVQETQYF. The CDR3 bases are TGTGCCAGCAGTATTCCCAGCGGGGTCCAAGAGACCCAGTACTTC.

This clonotype was observed a handful of times. The chain uses TRBV7-9 and TRBJ2-5, with D perhaps matching TRBD1 or TRBD2 (6 bases each). The V gene's germline CDR1 is SEHNR and CDR2 FQNEAQ (reference sequence). There are 15 residues in the CDR3. Trimming removed 4 bases from V and 5 bases from J, with 17 bases in between. CDR3 DNA: TGTGCCAGCAGCTCCGTCGAGGGGGGTGGCGAGACCCAGTACTTC. This translates into CASSSVEGGGETQYF.

This clonotype was counted ten times or more. This rearrangement joins TRBV6-6 to TRBJ2-1; the D gene is possibly TRBD2 (6 bases). V lost 0 bases to trimming and J lost 3 bases, with 9 bases between them. CDR1 MNHNY and CDR2 SVGAGI come from the germline V gene (reference sequence). The CDR3 extends over 15 amino acids. CDR3 sequence reads: CASSYSGRDYNEQFF. The DNA for the CDR3 is TGTGCCAGCAGTTACTCAGGGCGGGACTACAATGAGCAGTTCTTC.

CDR3 sequence: CASSRLSGGTDTQYF. In nucleotides, the CDR3 is TGTGCCAGCAGTCGACTCAGCGGGGGTACAGATACGCAGTATTTT. The chain carries TRBV6-4 and TRBJ2-3; 8 nucleotides align to TRBD2. This CDR3 is built from 15 residues. From germline, CDR1 is MRHNA and CDR2 SNTAGT. V was pared by 5 bases and J by 3 bases, with 7 bases of the junction left unmatched.

This clonotype has a handful of counts. J is TRBJ2-3 and V is TRBV12-3 or TRBV12-4, with TRBD2 matching 11 bases. With 6 bases clipped from V and 0 bases from J, the junction kept 11 bases outside the gene matches. CDR3 length: 18 amino acids. The CDR3 DNA reads as TGTGCCAGCAGGCTTCTAGCGGGGGGCCACCGGAGCACAGATACGCAGTATTTT. This codes for CASRLLAGGHRSTDTQYF.

This clonotype was seen more than once but under ten times. The chain joins TRBV7-9 to TRBJ2-6; D is uncertain. The CDR3 totals 15 residues. V was trimmed by 1 base and J by 3 bases, leaving 7 bases between them. Looked up from germline, CDR1 is SEHNR and CDR2 is FQNEAQ (reference sequence). The CDR3 sequence is CASSLVIVGANVLTF. Here the CDR3 DNA reads TGTGCCAGCAGCTTAGTTATAGTTGGGGCCAACGTCCTGACTTTC.

This clonotype was detected ten times or more. The chain couples TRBV29-1 to TRBJ2-7, with D possibly TRBD1 on 6 matching bases. From germline, CDR1 is SQVTM and CDR2 ANQGSEA. V was shortened by 6 bases and J by 7 bases, with 10 bases between the two germline ends. The CDR3 has 10 residues. CDR3 residues: CSVLGTEQYF. The CDR3 coding sequence is TGCAGCGTGCTTGGGACAGAGCAGTACTTC.

This chain connects TRBV9 to TRBJ2-1, with TRBD1 matching over 7 bases. V shed 5 bases and J 12 bases; nucleotides not matched to a gene: 11. The germline V gene encodes CDR1 SGDLS and CDR2 YYNGEE. This CDR3 spans 13 amino acids. CDR3 DNA: TGTGCCAGCAGTGCGACAGGGCCCGGGTGGCAGTTCTTC. Residues: CASSATGPGWQFF.

V is TRBV5-4 and J is TRBJ2-1; 16 bases agree with TRBD2. Germline-derived CDR1 and CDR2 are SGHNT and YYREEE (reference sequence). CDR3 size: 17 residues. V gave up 2 bases and J gave up 12 bases; unmatched junction bases: 11. The CDR3 loop reads CASSFGASGLAGGGQFF. The CDR3 DNA sequence: TGTGCCAGCAGCTTTGGGGCCTCGGGACTAGCGGGAGGGGGGCAGTTCTTC. The full variable domain, rest sourced from reference TRBV5-4 and TRBJ2-1, is ETGVTQSPTHLIKTRGQQVTLRCSSQSGHNTVSWYQQALGQGPQFIFQYYREEENGRGNFPPRFSGLQFPNYSSELNVNALELDDSALYLCASSFGASGLAGGGQFFGPGTRLTVL.

This clonotype was found a few times. This sequence joins TRBV12-3 or TRBV12-4 and TRBJ2-1; 9 bases are shared with TRBD1. The CDR3 has 14 residues. The J segment lost 7 bases and the V segment lost 5 bases, leaving 6 bases of the junction unmatched. The DNA for the CDR3 is TGTGCCAGCAGTCCCCGGGACAGGGAGAATGAGCAGTTCTTC. It is translated as CASSPRDRENEQFF.

This chain links TRBV13 with TRBJ2-2; unclear D gene. The CDR3 sequence is 14 residues long. CDR1 and CDR2 (germline): PRHDT, FYEKMQ (reference sequence). The CDR3 DNA follows: TGTGCGTTAGCTACGGGCCAGAACACCGGGGAGCTGTTTTTT. Translating it yields CALATGQNTGELFF.

V usage is TRBV7-9 and J usage is TRBJ2-7; 8 nucleotides align to TRBD2. J gave up 2 bases and V 6 bases, and 12 bases lay outside the gene matches. The germline V gene encodes CDR1 SEHNR and CDR2 FQNEAQ (reference sequence). The CDR3 spans 16 residues. The CDR3 DNA reads as TGTGCCAGCAGTTCTCTGACTAGCGTCACCCCCTACGAGCAGTACTTC. The encoded protein is CASSSLTSVTPYEQYF.

This clonotype was observed many times. The chain couples TRBV2 to TRBJ1-2; D unclear. The CDR3 totals 14 residues. The V end was cut by 0 bases, the J end by 4 bases, with 9 bases between. Per the germline V gene, CDR1 is SNHLY and CDR2 is FYNNEI. The CDR3 sequence: CASSEATGTYGYTF. The CDR3 DNA sequence: TGTGCCAGCAGTGAAGCGACGGGAACCTATGGCTACACCTTC.

The gene calls are TRBV2 and TRBJ2-1, with a tentative D call TRBD1 (6 bases). V lost 10 bases and J lost 5, with 15 bases in between. This CDR3 region has 13 residues. Germline V gene data show CDR1 as SNHLY and CDR2 as FYNNEI. This chain's CDR3 is CAISDQGNNEQFF. CDR3 in DNA: TGTGCCATCTCAGATCAGGGGAACAATGAGCAGTTCTTC.

This clonotype was seen a single time. The genes are TRBV12-3 or TRBV12-4 and TRBJ2-7; D remains ambiguous. V lost 3 bases and J lost 3, with 9 bases in between. This CDR3 comprises 13 residues. CDR3 nucleotides: TGTGCCAGCAGTTTCCCGCAAAGCTACGAGCAGTACTTC. As protein: CASSFPQSYEQYF.

The sample holds a few counts of this clonotype. The rearrangement joins TRBV28 to TRBJ2-1; 12 nucleotides align to TRBD2. The CDR3 is made up of 17 amino acids. Trimming cost V 6 bases and J 3 bases; bases outside gene matches: 9. Germline V CDR1 and CDR2: MDHEN, SYDVKM. The CDR3 here is CASSSLELAGGYNEQFF. For the CDR3, the DNA is TGTGCCAGCAGCTCCCTGGAACTAGCGGGGGGCTACAATGAGCAGTTCTTC.

This clonotype was counted many times. V and J are TRBV25-1 and TRBJ1-6; 8 nucleotides agree with TRBD1. Looked up from germline, CDR1 is MGHDK and CDR2 is SYGVNS. The junction had 11 bases not matched to a gene; V was cut back by 8 bases and J by 11 bases. The CDR3 has 14 residues. CDR3 coding DNA: TGTGCCAGCCCCCAGAGGACAGGGTTCACACCCCTCCACTTT. It codes for CASPQRTGFTPLHF.

This clonotype occurred a few times. This sequence joins TRBV3-1 and TRBJ2-7; 7 positions agree with TRBD2. This CDR3 contains 16 residues. Germline CDR1 and CDR2: LGHDT and YNNKEL (reference sequence). The V and J ends lost 2 bases and 7 bases, in that order; junction bases with no gene match: 14. The CDR3 is CASSQIGAGDPWEQYF. CDR3 in DNA: TGTGCCAGCAGCCAAATCGGTGCGGGGGACCCCTGGGAGCAGTACTTC.

This clonotype was detected only a few times. This chain links TRBV14 with TRBJ2-7; D is possibly TRBD1 (5 bases). The germline V gene has CDR1 SGHDN and CDR2 FVKESK. The CDR3 runs 15 residues. The V end was cut by 4 bases, the J end by 0 bases, with 13 bases between. Here the CDR3 reads CASSLGQRSSYEQYF. Here the CDR3 DNA reads TGTGCCAGCAGCCTTGGACAACGGAGCTCCTACGAGCAGTACTTC.

Written as DNA, the CDR3 is TGTGCCACCGGTCTCCAGCTCACCGGGGAGCTGTTTTTT. This codes for CATGLQLTGELFF. V usage is TRBV24-1 and J usage is TRBJ2-2; D unresolved. V was cut by 9 bases and J by 4 bases, with 11 bases left in between. The CDR3 totals 13 residues. Looked up from germline, CDR1 is KGHDR and CDR2 is SFDVKD.

There are many counts of this clonotype. V and J are TRBV12-3 or TRBV12-4 and TRBJ2-7, with D unclear. Trimming cost V 2 bases and J 5 bases, with 7 bases left between them. The CDR3 sequence is 12 residues long. As DNA, the CDR3 is TGTGCCAGCAGTTTAATGGGCAACGAGCAGTACTTC. Its protein product is CASSLMGNEQYF.

In its sample, this clonotype was seen many times. The chain is built from TRBV6-2 or TRBV6-3 and TRBJ2-5; 8 nucleotides agree with TRBD1. V lost 7 bases and J lost 1; bases outside the gene matches: 2. This CDR3 has 13 residues. The germline CDR1 and CDR2 sequences are MNHEY and SVGEGT. The CDR3 DNA follows: TGTGCCAGCACGGGACAGGCCCAAGAGACCCAGTACTTC. This translates into CASTGQAQETQYF.